This T cell receptor (beta chain) was recovered during a study of OX40 agonist ivuxolimab in advanced cancers. Looking at the study overall: Prior checkpoint blockade (anti-PD-1, anti-PD-L1 or anti-CTLA-4) was permitted; 40% had it. General study findings and limits: Clonal expansion among partial responders at 0.1-3.0 mg/kg ranked near the lowest. The authors did not determine the antigen specificity of the expanded peripheral T cells.

This clone has only a few counts. The antigen is undetermined. Samples were taken at baseline and on day 1 of cycles 4 and 7. Sequencing used immunoSEQ multiplex PCR; TCRdb keeps in-frame clones, though not all of them. The data show some 81,000 clones, with roughly 85% seen just once and 0.61% held by the top ten. Sequencing used CD4+ or CD8+ T cells sorted from blood, obtained in a trial of the OX40 agonist ivuxolimab. The receptor was isolated from an adult with an advanced solid tumor such as melanoma, head and neck, liver or kidney cancer.

The CDR3 DNA is TGCGCCAGCGCTCCGGGACAATTGAACACTGAAGCTTTCTTT. The encoded protein is CASAPGQLNTEAFF. The chain employs TRBV5-1 and TRBJ1-1, with D maybe TRBD1 (6 bases). There are 14 residues in the CDR3. Germline values: CDR1 SGHRS, CDR2 YFSETQ. V lost 7 bases to trimming and J lost 0 bases, with 13 bases between them.